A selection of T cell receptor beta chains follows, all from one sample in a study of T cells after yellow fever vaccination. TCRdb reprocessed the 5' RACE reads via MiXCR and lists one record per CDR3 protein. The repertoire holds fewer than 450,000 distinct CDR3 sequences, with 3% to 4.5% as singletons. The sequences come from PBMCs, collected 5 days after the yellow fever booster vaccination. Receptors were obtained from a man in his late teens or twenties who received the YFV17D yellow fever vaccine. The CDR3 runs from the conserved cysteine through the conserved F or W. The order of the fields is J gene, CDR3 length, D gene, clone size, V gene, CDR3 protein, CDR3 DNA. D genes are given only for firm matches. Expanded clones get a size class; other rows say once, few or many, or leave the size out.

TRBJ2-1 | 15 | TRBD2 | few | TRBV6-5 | CASSESGGAYNEQFF | TGTGCCAGCAGTGAGAGCGGGGGGGCGTACAATGAGCAGTTCTTC
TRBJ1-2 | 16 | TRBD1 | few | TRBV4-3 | CASSRVQGVSWYGYTF | TGCGCCAGCAGCCGAGTACAGGGGGTGAGTTGGTATGGCTACACCTTC
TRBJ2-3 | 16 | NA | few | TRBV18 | CASSPRDVPSTDTQYF | TGTGCCAGCTCTCCACGGGACGTTCCTAGCACAGATACGCAGTATTTT
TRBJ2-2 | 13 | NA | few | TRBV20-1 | CSVSRSNTGELFF | TGCAGTGTGTCTCGGTCGAACACCGGGGAGCTGTTTTTT
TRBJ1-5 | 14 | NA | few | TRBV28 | CASSGRGEGQPQHF | TGTGCCAGCAGTGGTCGAGGGGAGGGTCAGCCCCAGCATTTT
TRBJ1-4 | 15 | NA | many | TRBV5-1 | CASSLLDTTGEKLFF | TGCGCCAGCAGCTTGTTGGACACGACGGGTGAAAAACTGTTTTTT
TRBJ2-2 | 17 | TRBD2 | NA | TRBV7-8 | CASSFTSGGPNTGELFF | TGTGCCAGCAGCTTTACTAGCGGGGGCCCGAACACCGGGGAGCTGTTTTTT
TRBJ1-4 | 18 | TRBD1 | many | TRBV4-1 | CASSQVPYKQGAGEKLFF | TGCGCCAGCAGCCAAGTCCCTTATAAACAGGGGGCAGGGGAAAAACTGTTTTTT
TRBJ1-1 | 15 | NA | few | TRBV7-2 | CASSLHPSLNTEAFF | TGTGCCAGCAGCTTACACCCCTCCCTTAACACTGAAGCTTTCTTT
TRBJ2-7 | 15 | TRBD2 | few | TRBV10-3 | CAISGNGGGHYEQYF | TGTGCCATCAGTGGAAACGGGGGGGGTCACTACGAGCAGTACTTC
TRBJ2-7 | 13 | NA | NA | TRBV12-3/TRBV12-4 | CASSFRGADEQYF | TGTGCCAGCAGTTTTCGGGGGGCCGACGAGCAGTACTTC